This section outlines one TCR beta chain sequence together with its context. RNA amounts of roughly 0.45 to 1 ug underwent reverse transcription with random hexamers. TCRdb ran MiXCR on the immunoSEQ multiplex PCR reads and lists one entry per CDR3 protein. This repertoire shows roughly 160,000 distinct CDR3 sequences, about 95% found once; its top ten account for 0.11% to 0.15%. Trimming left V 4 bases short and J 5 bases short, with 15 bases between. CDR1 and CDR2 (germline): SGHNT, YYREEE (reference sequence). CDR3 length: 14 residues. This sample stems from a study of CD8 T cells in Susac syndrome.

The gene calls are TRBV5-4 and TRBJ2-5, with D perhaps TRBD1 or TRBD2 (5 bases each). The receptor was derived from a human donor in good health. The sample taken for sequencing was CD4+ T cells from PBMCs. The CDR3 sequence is CASSRFGGEETQYF. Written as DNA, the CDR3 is TGTGCCAGCAGCCGCTTTGGGGGAGAGGAGACCCAGTACTTC.